Presented here are 25 T cell receptor beta chains from one specimen sequenced in a study of human T cells and chemical hapten exposure. TCRdb reprocessed the RACE reads via MiXCR and lists one record per CDR3 protein. The data hold about 14,000 distinct CDR3 sequences, with about 15% observed a single time. Time point: patch test 1, 2 weeks after DPC sensitization. As to treatment: therapeutic diphenylcyclopropenone sensitization with weekly scalp DPC. The sequences come from whole blood, collected in connection with sensitization to the hapten diphenylcyclopropenone (DPC). The receptors stem from a young woman with alopecia areata. Some clones in this sample may be carry-over from other donors' samples.

This clonotype has at least ten counts. This chain joins TRBV20-1 and TRBJ2-3; no firm D call. Germline V CDR1 and CDR2: DFQATT, SNEGSKA (reference sequence). V lost 3 bases and J lost 5, with 9 bases in between. The CDR3 covers 12 residues. CDR3 in DNA: TGCAGTGCTAGCAGCGCCCAAGATACGCAGTATTTT. This codes for CSASSAQDTQYF.

The chain couples TRBV18 to TRBJ1-1, with unresolved D. From germline, CDR1 is KGHSH and CDR2 LQKENI. Trimming shortened V by 0 bases and J by 4 bases, and 15 bases separated the two germline ends. The CDR3 is made up of 16 amino acids. CDR3 coding DNA: TGTGCCAGCTCACCACCCCACTCTGGAGGTGTCACTGAAGCTTTCTTT. It yields the protein CASSPPHSGGVTEAFF.

The sample holds many counts of this clonotype. The CDR3 protein is CASSRQGLSNQPQHF. The CDR3 region has the DNA TGTGCCAGCAGTAGACAGGGGCTCAGCAATCAGCCCCAGCATTTT. The rearrangement links TRBV2 to TRBJ1-5; TRBD1 agrees at 8 bases. The CDR3 totals 15 residues. J gave up 1 base and V 5 bases, and 4 bases lay outside the gene matches. The germline CDR1 and CDR2 sequences are SNHLY and FYNNEI.

The DNA of the CDR3 is TGTGCCAGCAGCCAAGTGACAGGGTATTCACCCCTCCACTTT. It codes for CASSQVTGYSPLHF. The V and J genes are TRBV3-1 and TRBJ1-6, with TRBD1 identical over 7 bases. CDR3 length: 14 residues. Germline CDR1 LGHDT, CDR2 YNNKEL (reference sequence). The J segment lost 8 bases and the V segment lost 1 base, leaving 2 bases of the junction unmatched. Full variable domain (remainder filled in from reference TRBV3-1 and TRBJ1-6): DTAVSQTPKYLVTQMGNDKSIKCEQNLGHDTMYWYKQDSKKFLKIMFSYNNKELIINETVPNRFSPKSPDKAHLNLHINSLELGDSAVYFCASSQVTGYSPLHFGNGTRLTVT.

This clonotype was observed at least ten times. The rearrangement links TRBV6-2 or TRBV6-3 to TRBJ2-2; D remains ambiguous. V was shortened by 5 bases and J by 10 bases, with 8 bases between the two germline ends. This CDR3 spans 11 amino acids. Germline-derived CDR1 and CDR2 are MNHEY and SVGEGT. The CDR3 DNA reads as TGTGCCAGCAGTCTCGGGCCGGAGCTGTTTTTT. Translating gives CASSLGPELFF.

This clonotype occurred many times. V is TRBV29-1 and J is TRBJ2-1; D may be TRBD1 (6 bases). The CDR3 runs 14 residues. Germline V lookup: CDR1 SQVTM, CDR2 ANQGSEA. V was trimmed by 4 bases and J by 3 bases, leaving 13 bases between them. As DNA, the CDR3 is TGCAGCGTTGGCCCCGGACAGAACTACAATGAGCAGTTCTTC. It codes for CSVGPGQNYNEQFF.

Many counts were recorded for this clonotype. The chain uses TRBV10-3 and TRBJ2-7, with D tentatively TRBD2 (5 bases). The CDR3 runs to 14 residues. Germline CDR1 and CDR2: ENHRY and SYGVKD. V was shortened by 5 bases and J by 0 bases, with 11 bases between the two germline ends. The CDR3 is CAISSSLASYEQYF. The CDR3 DNA reads as TGTGCCATCAGTTCGAGCCTAGCCTCCTACGAGCAGTACTTC.

The table lists this clonotype with many counts. V is TRBV20-1 and J is TRBJ2-7; 11 bases fit TRBD2. Trimming cost V 2 bases and J 7 bases; bases outside gene matches: 7. Germline loops: CDR1 DFQATT, CDR2 SNEGSKA (reference sequence). The CDR3 is 14 residues long. The CDR3 loop is CSARRKLAGVEQYV. Here the CDR3 DNA reads TGCAGTGCTAGACGTAAACTAGCGGGAGTTGAGCAGTACGTC.

This clonotype was found many times. The V and J genes are TRBV19 and TRBJ1-5; 8 nucleotides match TRBD1. The V gene end was trimmed by 9 bases and the J gene end by 1 base; junction bases not matched to a gene: 5. The germline V gene encodes CDR1 LNHDA and CDR2 SQIVND (reference sequence). The CDR3 runs 14 residues. CDR3 DNA sequence: TGTGCCAGCTTTCAGGGGGCCAGCAATCAGCCCCAGCATTTT. Its translation: CASFQGASNQPQHF.

This clonotype was observed at least ten times. The V and J genes are TRBV14 and TRBJ2-1, with TRBD2 identical over 12 bases. CDR3 length equals 17 residues. CDR1 is SGHDN and CDR2 is FVKESK in the germline V gene. V shed 2 bases and J 3 bases; nucleotides not matched to a gene: 5. The CDR3: CASSQPPGLAGYNEQFF. Here the CDR3 DNA reads TGTGCCAGCAGCCAACCCCCGGGACTAGCGGGCTACAATGAGCAGTTCTTC.

This clonotype has only one observation. V and J are TRBV29-1 and TRBJ1-5; perhaps TRBD1 as D (6 bases). Germline CDR1 reads SQVTM; CDR2 reads ANQGSEA. Trimming left V 4 bases short and J 3 bases short, with 7 bases between. The CDR3 runs to 12 residues. The CDR3 DNA reads as TGCAGCGTTGGGGACAACAATCAGCCCCAGCATTTT. It encodes CSVGDNNQPQHF.

This clonotype was observed at least ten times. An end of the junction does not agree with germline; a read error may underlie this. The J gene is TRBJ2-1, the V gene TRBV29-1; no definite D call. Germline lookup yields CDR1 SQVTM and CDR2 ANQGSEA. The CDR3 is 12 residues long. In DNA, the CDR3 is TGCAGCGTCGAAGGGATAGGCAATGAGCAGTTCTTC. This sequence encodes CSVEGIGNEQFF.

By share of the sample, this clonotype is medium-sized. The chain couples TRBV28 to TRBJ1-5, with 7 nucleotides matching TRBD1. CDR1 and CDR2 from the germline V gene are MDHEN and SYDVKM. This CDR3 spans 15 amino acids. The V segment lost 2 bases and the J segment 3 bases; nucleotides outside the gene matches: 4. The DNA of the CDR3 is TGTGCCAGCAGTTTAGGGGGACAGATCAATCAGCCCCAGCATTTT. The encoded protein is CASSLGGQINQPQHF.

This clonotype came up many times. The chain has TRBV12-3 or TRBV12-4 and TRBJ2-2; D gene uncertain. The CDR3 runs to 14 residues. V was shortened by 7 bases and J by 0 bases, with 9 bases between the two germline ends. The CDR3 here is CASTPRTNTGELFF. The CDR3, as DNA: TGTGCCAGCACCCCCAGGACGAACACCGGGGAGCTGTTTTTT.

In this sample, this clonotype is medium-sized. V gene TRBV7-9 combines with J gene TRBJ1-1; the D is unclear. The V gene's germline CDR1 is SEHNR and CDR2 FQNEAQ (reference sequence). The length of the CDR3 is 12 residues. V lost 5 bases and J 7 bases, leaving 11 bases between the germline ends. Here the CDR3 reads CASSRLGFEAFF. The CDR3 nucleotides are TGTGCCAGCAGCCGCCTGGGCTTTGAAGCTTTCTTT.

This clonotype has ten or more counts. This sequence joins TRBV6-2 or TRBV6-3 and TRBJ2-1; D might be TRBD2 (6 bases). CDR1 MNHEY and CDR2 SVGEGT come from the germline V gene. The CDR3 is made up of 13 amino acids. V lost 7 bases, J lost 7 bases, and 14 bases lay in between. CDR3 loop: CASTLSGVNEQFF. CDR3 coding DNA: TGTGCCAGCACTTTGTCGGGGGTTAATGAGCAGTTCTTC.

The table lists this clonotype with many counts. The gene calls are TRBV4-2 and TRBJ1-5; D remains unclear. This CDR3 contains 15 residues. Trimming took off 0 bases at V and 0 bases at J, with 6 bases between the two ends. Germline V gene sequence: CDR1 LGHNA, CDR2 YNFKEQ. CDR3 nucleotides: TGTGCCAGCAGCCAAGAGTCGGATAGCAATCAGCCCCAGCATTTT. Translating gives CASSQESDSNQPQHF.

CDR3 region: CASSLVQRANGELFF. The CDR3 nucleotides read TGTGCCAGCAGCTTAGTGCAAAGGGCCAACGGGGAGCTGTTTTTT. The chain joins TRBV7-6 to TRBJ2-2; D is ambiguous. The germline V gene has CDR1 SGHVS and CDR2 FNYEAQ. This CDR3 has 15 residues. V was shortened by 1 base and J by 7 bases, with 13 bases between the two germline ends.

This clonotype was detected a few times. The J gene is TRBJ2-7, the V gene TRBV30, with D perhaps TRBD1 (6 bases). CDR3 length equals 14 residues. Germline CDR1 is GTSNPN and CDR2 is SVGIG (reference sequence). The V and J ends lost 3 bases and 2 bases respectively, with 14 bases between them. In DNA, the CDR3 is TGTGCCTGGAGGAAGGGACATACTACCTACGAGCAGTACTTC. Its protein product is CAWRKGHTTYEQYF.

The V gene is TRBV7-9, the J gene TRBJ1-2; tentative D call: TRBD1 (6 bases). From germline, CDR1 is SEHNR and CDR2 FQNEAQ (reference sequence). This CDR3 region has 15 residues. With 0 bases removed from V and 4 bases from J, the gap between germline ends came to 12 bases. CDR3 in DNA: TGTGCCAGCAGCTTAGCCGACAGGCCCTTCTATGGCTACACCTTC. It translates to CASSLADRPFYGYTF.

This clonotype was detected many times. The chain couples TRBV20-1 to TRBJ2-1; D not resolved. There are 10 residues in the CDR3. Trimming cost V 5 bases and J 10 bases, with 9 bases left between them. Germline CDR1 DFQATT, CDR2 SNEGSKA (reference sequence). In nucleotides, the CDR3 is TGCAGTGCTCTTAGTGGCGAGCAGTTCTTC. Translation gives CSALSGEQFF.

The chain recombines TRBV7-2 with TRBJ2-2, with TRBD2 matching 11 bases. The length of the CDR3 is 15 residues. J was trimmed by 5 bases and V by 5 bases; bases with no gene match: 4. From germline, CDR1 is SGHTA and CDR2 FQGNSA. CDR3: CASSHRLAGTGELFF. The CDR3 bases are TGTGCCAGCAGCCACCGACTAGCGGGGACCGGGGAGCTGTTTTTT.

The chain combines TRBV19 with TRBJ1-5; 10 bases align to TRBD1. CDR1 and CDR2 from the germline V gene are LNHDA and SQIVND (reference sequence). The CDR3 contains 14 residues. V lost 6 bases and J lost 5; bases outside the gene matches: 4. The CDR3 is CASRRTGGHQPQHF. CDR3 nucleotides: TGTGCCAGTAGGAGGACAGGGGGTCATCAGCCCCAGCATTTT.

The chain recombines TRBV5-5 with TRBJ2-7; the D is unclear. V shed 0 bases and J shed 1 base, with 8 bases lying between them. The length of the CDR3 is 14 residues. Per the germline V gene, CDR1 is SGHKS and CDR2 is YYEKEE (reference sequence). CDR3 protein: CASSLGLISYEQYF. In nucleotides, the CDR3 is TGTGCCAGCAGCTTGGGACTTATTTCCTACGAGCAGTACTTC.

Many counts were recorded for this clonotype. The chain uses TRBV6-6 and TRBJ2-1; 13 bases align to TRBD2. The CDR3 runs 17 residues. CDR1 MNHNY and CDR2 SVGAGI come from the germline V gene (reference sequence). J gave up 5 bases and V 6 bases, and 10 bases lay outside the gene matches. CDR3 region: CASSNGLAGEGDNEQFF. The CDR3 coding sequence is TGTGCCAGCAGCAACGGACTAGCGGGAGAAGGGGACAATGAGCAGTTCTTC.